This TCR beta chain appears in the sequencing data of a study of human T cells and chemical hapten exposure. Single cDNA molecules in the library carried unique molecular identifiers attached during preparation. TCRdb redid the calling of the reads with MiXCR, one entry per CDR3 protein. The data contain under 5,500 distinct CDR3 sequences, 45% to 50% of them singletons. Study-wide results and limits: TCRs exceeding 1 in 1000 frequency stayed unchanged with DPC sensitization. It was expanded TCRs that formed significantly more large CDR3 similarity clusters than controls did.

Treatment reported: therapeutic diphenylcyclopropenone sensitization with weekly scalp DPC. Researchers extracted total RNA from unfractionated whole blood. A word on this clonotype: Its matching antigen is unknown.

J was trimmed by 2 bases and V by 5 bases; bases with no gene match: 10. Germline CDR1 reads SGHVS; CDR2 reads FNYEAQ. This CDR3 comprises 16 residues. The sequenced sample was whole blood, obtained before DPC sensitization or 2, 6, or about 24 weeks after (not recorded which). The gene calls are TRBV7-6 and TRBJ2-5, with 8 bases matching TRBD1. This TCR was recovered from an adult with alopecia areata. Some clones in this sample may be carry-over from other donors' samples. This table probably holds off-target reads from a library built for another chain. CDR3 sequence reads: CASSPGTGPSQETQYF. Here the CDR3 DNA reads TGTGCCAGCAGCCCCGGGACAGGCCCTTCGCAAGAGACCCAGTACTTC.